A single sample gave rise to the 19 T cell receptor beta chains below, sequenced in a study of blood T cells in healthy people across ages. Combining a sample-barcoded 5' primer with a J-beta primer mix, a second PCR ran for roughly 7 to 11 cycles. Via MiXCR, TCRdb re-called the 5' RACE reads, giving one row per CDR3 protein. The sample consists of over 1,500,000 distinct CDR3 sequences, around 40% of them appearing once. Sequenced input: blood. Every receptor here comes from a human donor in good health.

In its sample, this clonotype was seen a few times. The V call is TRBV7-3, the J call TRBJ2-1, with a weak D call TRBD2 (6 bases). This CDR3 region has 20 residues. The V and J ends lost 1 base and 3 bases respectively, with 25 bases between them. Per germline, CDR1 SGHTA and CDR2 FQGTGA. CDR3 in DNA: TGTGCCAGCAGCTTAAGGGGCGGGGAGACATATTCAAGAATCTACAATGAGCAGTTCTTC. It specifies CASSLRGGETYSRIYNEQFF.

This chain uses TRBV4-2 with TRBJ1-2; a possible D gene is TRBD1 (5 bases). Germline V gene data show CDR1 as LGHNA and CDR2 as YNFKEQ. The CDR3 is 16 residues long. The V and J ends lost 3 bases and 4 bases respectively, with 18 bases between them. CDR3 sequence: CASSHQAGRVSYGYTF. The CDR3, as DNA: TGTGCCAGCAGCCATCAAGCCGGCAGGGTCTCCTATGGCTACACCTTC.

This clonotype showed up just once. The chain employs TRBV18 and TRBJ1-1, with D tentatively TRBD1 (5 bases). Trimming stripped 6 bases from V and 0 bases from J, with 17 bases between. Germline CDR1 is KGHSH and CDR2 is LQKENI. The CDR3 has 16 residues. The CDR3 loop is CASSQPTADMNTEAFF. In DNA, the CDR3 is TGTGCCAGCTCCCAGCCGACGGCGGACATGAACACTGAAGCTTTCTTT. The complete variable domain, with remaining parts taken from reference TRBV18 and TRBJ1-1, reads NAGVMQNPRHLVRRRGQEARLRCSPMKGHSHVYWYRQLPEEGLKFMVYLQKENIIDESGMPKERFSAEFPKEGPSILRIQQVVRGDSAAYFCASSQPTADMNTEAFFGQGTRLTVV.

The rearrangement joins TRBV28 to TRBJ2-3; 7 nucleotides align to TRBD1. The V gene's germline CDR1 is MDHEN and CDR2 SYDVKM. Losses at the gene ends were 7 bases for V and 6 bases for J; bases not matched to a gene: 4. This CDR3 is 12 amino acids long. CDR3: CASTAQGDTQYF. The CDR3 DNA reads as TGTGCCAGCACCGCACAGGGGGATACGCAGTATTTT.

The chain recombines TRBV6-5 with TRBJ1-5; D is ambiguous. The germline CDR1 and CDR2 sequences are MNHEY and SVGAGI. CDR3 length: 13 amino acids. V was shortened by 4 bases and J by 4 bases, with 8 bases between the two germline ends. DNA for the CDR3: TGTGCCAGCAGTTGGTTGGGAAATCAGCCCCAGCATTTT. Translated: CASSWLGNQPQHF.

The chain uses TRBV15 and TRBJ1-5; 8 bases align to TRBD1. The germline CDR1 and CDR2 sequences are LNHNV and YYDKDF (reference sequence). The CDR3 runs 15 residues. With V trimmed by 3 bases and J by 4 bases, 5 bases remained unmatched. The CDR3 is CATSRYRQGNQPQHF. The CDR3 DNA sequence: TGTGCCACCAGCAGGTATCGACAGGGGAATCAGCCCCAGCATTTT.

CDR3 sequence: CASSLMQYKNIQYF. DNA of the CDR3: TGTGCCAGCAGCTTAATGCAGTACAAAAACATTCAGTACTTC. This chain connects TRBV7-2 to TRBJ2-4; the D is unclear. The CDR3 is made up of 14 amino acids. Trimming pared 2 bases from V and 3 bases from J, leaving 8 bases between. Per the germline V gene, CDR1 is SGHTA and CDR2 is FQGNSA.

This clonotype was detected only a few times. The V and J genes are TRBV20-1 and TRBJ2-1; 10 bases align to TRBD2. V dropped 6 bases and J dropped 7; count of bases not matched to a gene: 9. The germline V gene encodes CDR1 DFQATT and CDR2 SNEGSKA (reference sequence). This CDR3 region has 14 residues. For the CDR3, the DNA is TGCAGTGCAGATTCTAGCGGGGGCTGGAATGAGCAGTTCTTC. Translated: CSADSSGGWNEQFF.

The J gene is TRBJ2-3, the V gene TRBV3-1; TRBD1 is a possible D gene (5 bases). This CDR3 comprises 14 residues. Germline CDR1 and CDR2: LGHDT and YNNKEL (reference sequence). Trimming removed 4 bases from V and 4 bases from J, with 12 bases in between. The CDR3 DNA is TGTGCCAGCAGCCCAGGGATAGGACCAGATACGCAGTATTTT. This encodes CASSPGIGPDTQYF.

This clonotype was detected only once. The genes are TRBV7-9 and TRBJ2-1; 9 nucleotides agree with TRBD2. CDR3 length: 16 amino acids. Losses at the gene ends were 5 bases for V and 6 bases for J; bases not matched to a gene: 11. Germline V lookup: CDR1 SEHNR, CDR2 FQNEAQ (reference sequence). The CDR3 DNA reads TGTGCCAGCAGCCCGCCCTTAGCGGGGGCCCCCAATGAGCAGTTCTTC. Amino acid sequence: CASSPPLAGAPNEQFF.

The chain is built from TRBV28 and TRBJ1-4; tentative D call: TRBD1 (5 bases). This CDR3 has 13 amino acids. V was clipped by 5 bases and J by 8 bases, with 12 bases between them. Germline values: CDR1 MDHEN, CDR2 SYDVKM. CDR3 nucleotide sequence: TGTGCCAGCAGTACGCCAGGGAGCGAAAAACTGTTTTTT. It specifies CASSTPGSEKLFF. Full variable domain (outside the CDR3, taken from reference TRBV28 and TRBJ1-4): DVKVTQSSRYLVKRTGEKVFLECVQDMDHENMFWYRQDPGLGLRLIYFSYDVKMKEKGDIPEGYSVSREKKERFSLILESASTNQTSMYLCASSTPGSEKLFFGSGTQLSVL.

As to this clonotype: A much larger clone differs from this one at a single base, so this may be a read error. The V and J genes are TRBV7-2 and TRBJ2-1, with D possibly matching TRBD1 (5 bases). V lost 3 bases, J lost 6 bases, and 9 bases lay in between. Germline CDR1 is SGHTA and CDR2 is FQGNSA. The CDR3 is 13 residues long. This chain's CDR3 is CASSFDSFNEQFF. CDR3 in DNA: TGTGCCAGCAGCTTTGACAGCTTCAATGAGCAGTTCTTC.

This clonotype has only a few counts. The V call is TRBV9, the J call TRBJ2-5; D possibly corresponds to TRBD2 (7 bases). CDR1 SGDLS and CDR2 YYNGEE come from the germline V gene. V was clipped by 4 bases and J by 2 bases, with 18 bases between them. CDR3 length: 16 residues. The DNA of the CDR3 is TGTGCCAGCAGCCTCGAGGGGGGGGCCAGGCAAGAGACCCAGTACTTC. Translating gives CASSLEGGARQETQYF. The whole variable domain, remainder taken from reference TRBV9 and TRBJ2-5, is DSGVTQTPKHLITATGQRVTLRCSPRSGDLSVYWYQQSLDQGLQFLIQYYNGEERAKGNILERFSAQQFPDLHSELNLSSLELGDSALYFCASSLEGGARQETQYFGPGTRLLVL.

Comments on this clonotype: One junction end disagrees with the germline gene, perhaps due to a read error. The genes are TRBV29-1 and TRBJ2-1; 8 bases map to TRBD1. Germline values: CDR1 SQVTM, CDR2 ANQGSEA. The CDR3 runs 22 residues. CDR3 in DNA: TGCAGCGTGGACGAGTCCGACAGGGACTGGCAGGGGGCCCACCCCCCTTACAGTGAGCAGTTCTTC. Protein product: CSVDESDRDWQGAHPPYSEQFF.

This clonotype came up once. The junction and the germline gene differ at one end; a read error may be behind it. The chain joins TRBV29-1 to TRBJ2-3; the D gene is possibly TRBD1 (6 bases). The V gene's germline CDR1 is SQVTM and CDR2 ANQGSEA. There are 11 residues in the CDR3. The CDR3 DNA is TGCGGCGTTGAGAGAAGGGGGACGCAGTATTTT. Amino acid sequence: CGVERRGTQYF.

CDR3 nucleotides: TGTGCCAGCAGCGGAGACAGGGGGTATGAAAAACTGTTTTTT. It yields the protein CASSGDRGYEKLFF. The rearrangement joins TRBV11-2 to TRBJ1-4; the match to TRBD1 covers 9 bases. The CDR3 totals 14 residues. Trimming removed 5 bases from V and 6 bases from J; junction bases left unmatched: 4. The germline CDR1 and CDR2 sequences are SGHAT and FQNNGV.

J is TRBJ1-4 and V is TRBV4-3; D unresolved. Germline CDR1 reads LGHNA; CDR2 reads YSLEER. The CDR3 length is 16 residues. V lost 0 bases and J lost 0, with 8 bases in between. DNA of the CDR3: TGCGCCAGCAGCCAAGAAATGGCGGCAACTAATGAAAAACTGTTTTTT. Protein: CASSQEMAATNEKLFF.

This clonotype was counted only a few times. This chain links TRBV20-1 with TRBJ1-5, with 11 bases matching TRBD1. V was pared by 5 bases and J by 4 bases, with 10 bases of the junction left unmatched. Germline V gives CDR1 DFQATT, CDR2 SNEGSKA (reference sequence). This CDR3 contains 16 residues. The CDR3 here is CSAEDRGLGGNQPQHF. As DNA, the CDR3 is TGCAGTGCTGAGGACAGGGGGCTCGGTGGGAATCAGCCCCAGCATTTT.

This clonotype was observed a handful of times. The chain joins TRBV12-3 or TRBV12-4 to TRBJ2-3, with 7 bases aligning to TRBD2. There are 15 residues in the CDR3. The trim removed 5 bases at V and 2 bases at J, leaving 7 bases unmatched. This CDR3 is CASSPVGTITDTQYF. The CDR3, as DNA: TGTGCCAGCAGTCCAGTTGGGACTATCACAGATACGCAGTATTTT.